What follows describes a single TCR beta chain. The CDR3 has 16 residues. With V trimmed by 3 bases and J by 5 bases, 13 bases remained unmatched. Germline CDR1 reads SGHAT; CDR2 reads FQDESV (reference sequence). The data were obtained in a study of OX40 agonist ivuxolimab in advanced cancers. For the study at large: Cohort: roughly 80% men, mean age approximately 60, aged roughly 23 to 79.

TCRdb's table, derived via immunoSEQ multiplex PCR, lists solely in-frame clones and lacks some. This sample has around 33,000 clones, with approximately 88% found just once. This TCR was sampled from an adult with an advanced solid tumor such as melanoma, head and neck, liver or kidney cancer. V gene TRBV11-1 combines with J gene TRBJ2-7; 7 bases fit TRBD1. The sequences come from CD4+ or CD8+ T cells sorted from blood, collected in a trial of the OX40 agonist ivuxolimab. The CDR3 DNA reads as TGTGCCAGCAGCTTCGCCCAGACAGGGATGTTGCACGAGCAGTACTTC. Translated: CASSFAQTGMLHEQYF.